One sample yielded the 3 T cell receptor beta chains listed below, sequenced in a study of blood T cell repertoires in COVID-19 (dated by TCRdb to the early 2020s). Library method: the immunoSEQ multiplex PCR assay. In its TCRdb copy, this immuneACCESS table keeps in-frame sequences only and misses some clones. Where compared with another copy, unresolved V genes explain less than half of these, and the others have no known cause. This sample gives some 150,000 clones in total; 79% of them show up just once. About 5% of the sample is taken by the ten largest. The sample consisted of peripheral blood. The receptors here all came from a woman aged 70-85 years with COVID-19, enrolled during active disease.

This rearrangement joins TRBV19 to TRBJ1-6; D might be TRBD1 (6 bases). The V gene lost 3 bases and the J gene lost 6 bases, with 15 bases spanning the gap. The CDR3 spans 16 residues. Germline V CDR1 and CDR2: LNHDA, SQIVND (reference sequence). CDR3 amino acids: CASSIQPGQFNSPLHF. CDR3 nucleotides: TGTGCCAGTAGTATCCAACCTGGACAGTTTAATTCACCCCTCCACTTT.

The chain couples TRBV3-1 (or the pseudogene TRBV3-2) to TRBJ2-3, with D possibly matching TRBD1 (6 bases). Germline V gene data show CDR1 as LGHDT and CDR2 as YNNKEL (reference sequence). V was trimmed by 0 bases and J by 5 bases, leaving 30 bases between them. The CDR3 length is 21 residues. CDR3 sequence (DNA): TGTGCCAGCAGCCAAGATGTGGCCCAGATGAACGGGGCAGGGGCCCGAGATACGCAGTATTTT. This encodes CASSQDVAQMNGAGARDTQYF.

The chain has TRBV15 and TRBJ1-2; the D is unclear. Germline CDR1 is LNHNV and CDR2 is YYDKDF (reference sequence). This CDR3 is 13 amino acids long. The V end was cut by 0 bases, the J end by 8 bases, with 10 bases between. The CDR3 loop reads CATSREEVRGYTF. For the CDR3, the DNA is TGTGCCACCAGCAGAGAAGAGGTCCGGGGCTACACCTTC.